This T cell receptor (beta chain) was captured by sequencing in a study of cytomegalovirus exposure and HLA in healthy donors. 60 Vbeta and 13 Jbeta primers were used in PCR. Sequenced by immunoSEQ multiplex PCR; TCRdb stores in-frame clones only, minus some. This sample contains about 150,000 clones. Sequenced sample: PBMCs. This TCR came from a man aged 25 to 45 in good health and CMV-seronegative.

The CDR3 sequence is CATGRYEDTQYF. In DNA form, the CDR3 reads TGTGCCACCGGGAGATACGAGGATACGCAGTATTTT. The chain has TRBV6-5 and TRBJ2-3; tentative D call: TRBD2 (6 bases). The germline gives CDR1 MNHEY, CDR2 SVGAGI. There are 12 residues in the CDR3. Trimming shortened V by 10 bases and J by 6 bases, and 14 bases separated the two germline ends.